The T cell receptor (beta chain) described here comes from a study of blood T cell repertoires in COVID-19. Method: immunoSEQ multiplex PCR; TCRdb's copy keeps in-frame clones and lacks some. Altogether roughly 200,000 clones are present, about 85% being singletons, with the ten largest covering about 5%. The V gene's germline CDR1 is SNHLY and CDR2 FYNNEI. V shed 6 bases, J shed 5 bases, and the junction held 2 bases outside the gene matches. This CDR3 has 12 amino acids. Source material: peripheral blood. This sequence joins TRBV2 and TRBJ2-3; the match to TRBD1 covers 7 bases. This TCR was sampled from a woman of 80 years or more with acute or convalescent COVID-19. Here the CDR3 DNA reads TGTGCCAGCAGGACAGGGATAGATACGCAGTATTTT. Translation gives CASRTGIDTQYF.